This T cell receptor beta chain was identified during a study of OX40 agonist ivuxolimab in advanced cancers. Study context: People who had prior anti-PD-1, anti-PD-L1 or anti-CTLA-4 therapy could take part, and roughly 44% had some.

Method: immunoSEQ multiplex PCR; TCRdb's copy keeps in-frame clones and lacks some. This sample has tens of thousands of clones, with 80% found just once. V lost 10 bases, J lost 8 bases, and 10 bases stayed unmatched. The CDR3 runs to 14 residues. Per germline, CDR1 WSHSY and CDR2 SAAADI. V usage is TRBV10-2 and J usage is TRBJ2-1; 11 bases agree with TRBD2. The origin of this receptor is an adult with an advanced solid tumor such as melanoma, head and neck, liver or kidney cancer. The input for sequencing was CD4+ or CD8+ T cells sorted from blood, taken in a trial of the OX40 agonist ivuxolimab. The CDR3 DNA is TGCGCCACCAGACTAGCGGGGTCAGCCGATGAGCAGTTCTTC. It encodes CATRLAGSADEQFF.